The 2 T cell receptor beta chains listed next were all sequenced from one sample in a study of cytotoxic CD8 clonotypes in ibrutinib-treated CLL. Assay used: immunoSEQ multiplex PCR; TCRdb lists only in-frame clones, some missing. The table has roughly 150,000 clones, around 84% seen once. The sequencing here drew on PBMCs, taken after 12 months of ibrutinib treatment. The source is a human donor with chronic lymphocytic leukemia.

This clone has just a few counts. The rearrangement uses TRBV2 and TRBJ2-2; D unresolved. Deletions cut 7 bases from V and 5 bases from J, with 8 bases between. Germline V gene lookup returns CDR1 SNHLY and CDR2 FYNNEI. This CDR3 spans 12 amino acids. CDR3 protein: CASMRHTGELFF. The CDR3 coding sequence is TGTGCCAGCATGAGGCATACCGGGGAGCTGTTTTTT.

The chain uses TRBV19 and TRBJ1-1; D is unresolved. This CDR3 is built from 16 residues. V shed 1 base and J shed 5 bases, with 17 bases lying between them. Per germline, CDR1 LNHDA and CDR2 SQIVND (reference sequence). The CDR3 DNA reads as TGTGCCAGTAGTATAGGCGCCGCTACCGTTTGGACTGAAGCTTTCTTT. Encoded protein: CASSIGAATVWTEAFF.